The sequence of this TCR beta chain was determined in a study of T cell repertoires in ileal Crohn's disease. On the study more broadly: Operated complications were stricturing disease (approximately 61%) and penetrating disease (about 39%). Study observations and caveats: Mucosal expansions were suggested to be mainly CD8 T cells. Endoscopic recurrence occurred in every patient whose clonality exceeded 26.8%.

TCRdb's table, derived via immunoSEQ multiplex PCR, lists solely in-frame clones and lacks some. The table has tens of thousands of clones, about four fifths seen once. The CDR3 sequence is 13 residues long. Germline values: CDR1 SGHRS, CDR2 YFSETQ. V lost 6 bases to trimming and J lost 4 bases; unmatched junction nucleotides: 4. For this clone: No antigen is known for it.

This receptor was obtained from an adult with Crohn's disease. The V and J genes are TRBV5-1 and TRBJ2-1, with 7 bases fitting TRBD2. Specimen: ileal tissue. The CDR3 reads CASTSGKYNEQFF. The CDR3 DNA follows: TGCGCCAGCACGAGCGGGAAATACAATGAGCAGTTCTTC.